This TCR beta chain was obtained from a study of radiation and T cells in renal cell carcinoma. Time point specified: blood 4 weeks post-SBRT, at nephrectomy. Sample treatment: 15 Gy SBRT to primary tumor, nephrectomy 4 weeks later. The patient's renal cell carcinoma had clear cell pathology. Repertoires were generated with immunoSEQ multiplex PCR, while TCRdb's copy carries only in-frame clones and drops some. Found here are around 45,000 clones, roughly 82% of them singletons; the top ten hold 25% to 30%. This clone has only a few counts. What it binds is unknown. Per the germline V gene, CDR1 is LGHNT and CDR2 is FRNRAP. The J segment lost 1 base and the V segment lost 9 bases, leaving 5 bases of the junction unmatched. This CDR3 is 13 amino acids long. Notes on the study in general: Without pretreatment biopsies, baseline tumor clonotype presence was undetermined.

This sequence was found in a woman aged 70-85 years with renal cell carcinoma. The chain carries TRBV12-5 and TRBJ2-5; the match to TRBD2 covers 7 bases. Sequencing was performed on blood, taken from a patient whose treatment included radiotherapy and nephrectomy. CDR3 sequence reads: CASRPSGQETQYF. CDR3 DNA sequence: TGTGCTAGCCGGCCTAGCGGCCAAGAGACCCAGTACTTC.